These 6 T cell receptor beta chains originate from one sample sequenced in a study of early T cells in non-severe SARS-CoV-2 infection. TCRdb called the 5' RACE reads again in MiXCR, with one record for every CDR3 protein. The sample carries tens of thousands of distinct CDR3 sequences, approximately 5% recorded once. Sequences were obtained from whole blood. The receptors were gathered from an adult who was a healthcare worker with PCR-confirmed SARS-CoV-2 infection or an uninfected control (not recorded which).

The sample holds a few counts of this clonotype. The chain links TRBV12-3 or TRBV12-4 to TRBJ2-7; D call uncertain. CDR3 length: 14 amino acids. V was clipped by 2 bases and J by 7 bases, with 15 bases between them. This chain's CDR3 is CASSLRPGVVEQYF. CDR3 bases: TGTGCCAGCAGTTTACGACCGGGTGTAGTGGAGCAGTACTTC.

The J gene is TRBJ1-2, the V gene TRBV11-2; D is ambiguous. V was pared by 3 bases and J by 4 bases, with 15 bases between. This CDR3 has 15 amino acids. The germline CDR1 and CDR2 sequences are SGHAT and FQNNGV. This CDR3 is CASSFSWSSGYGYTF. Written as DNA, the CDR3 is TGTGCCAGCAGCTTCTCGTGGAGCAGCGGCTATGGCTACACCTTC.

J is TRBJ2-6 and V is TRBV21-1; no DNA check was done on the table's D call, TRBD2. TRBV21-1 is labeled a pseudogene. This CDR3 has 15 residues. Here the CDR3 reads CASISRSSGANVLTF. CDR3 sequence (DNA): TGTGCCAGCATTTCCCGCAGCTCTGGGGCCAACGTCCTGACTTTC.

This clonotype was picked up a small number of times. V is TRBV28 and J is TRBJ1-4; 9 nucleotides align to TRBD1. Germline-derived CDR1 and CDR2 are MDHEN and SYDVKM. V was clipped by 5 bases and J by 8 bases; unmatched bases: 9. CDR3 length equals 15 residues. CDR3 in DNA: TGTGCCAGCAGTGGATCGGACAGGGGAGAGGAAAAACTGTTTTTT. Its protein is CASSGSDRGEEKLFF.

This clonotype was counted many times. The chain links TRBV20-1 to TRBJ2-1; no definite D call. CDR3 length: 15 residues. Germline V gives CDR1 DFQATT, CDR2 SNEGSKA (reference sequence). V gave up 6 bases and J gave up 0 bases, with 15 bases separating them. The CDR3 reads CSARTDRASYNEQFF. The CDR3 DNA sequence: TGCAGTGCCAGAACGGACCGGGCCTCCTACAATGAGCAGTTCTTC.

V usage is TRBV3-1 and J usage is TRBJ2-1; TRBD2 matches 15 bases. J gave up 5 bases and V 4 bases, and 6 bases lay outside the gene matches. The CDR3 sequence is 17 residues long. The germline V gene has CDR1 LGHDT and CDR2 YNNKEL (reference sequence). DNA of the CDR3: TGTGCCAGCAGCCCCCGGACTAGCGGGGGGGGCAACAATGAGCAGTTCTTC. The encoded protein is CASSPRTSGGGNNEQFF.